These 27 T cell receptor beta chains were all obtained from the same sample, sequenced in a study of Graves' ophthalmopathy and Graves' hyperthyroidism. RNA transcripts served as template for amplifying TCR beta CDR3 sequences. HTBI-primed RT-PCR formed the first round, and a multiplex PCR formed the second. A single record per CDR3 protein comes from TCRdb applying MiXCR to the multiplex PCR reads. Among 650,000 to 800,000 distinct CDR3 sequences listed, roughly 41% were seen once. Sequenced: peripheral blood. Receptors originate from an adult man with Graves' ophthalmopathy.

This clonotype showed up many times. The V and J genes are TRBV2 and TRBJ2-7, with 8 bases lining up with TRBD2. This CDR3 is built from 14 residues. The ends lost 6 bases at V and 0 bases at J; junction bases unmatched: 4. Germline values: CDR1 SNHLY, CDR2 FYNNEI. For the CDR3, the DNA is TGTGCCAGCAGGGGACTAGGGAGCTCCTACGAGCAGTACTTC. It specifies CASRGLGSSYEQYF.

The rearrangement links TRBV7-9 to TRBJ1-3, with unresolved D. Trimming cost V 1 base and J 8 bases, with 15 bases left between them. In germline, CDR1 is SEHNR, CDR2 FQNEAQ (reference sequence). The CDR3 totals 15 residues. CDR3: CASSLGSGYGYTIYF. CDR3 nucleotides: TGTGCCAGCAGCTTAGGTTCAGGCTATGGCTACACCATATATTTT.

This clonotype was recorded a few times. The V and J genes are TRBV29-1 and TRBJ2-1, with TRBD2 as a possible D gene (5 bases). The V gene lost 7 bases and the J gene lost 6 bases, with 13 bases spanning the gap. Germline V gene lookup returns CDR1 SQVTM and CDR2 ANQGSEA. The CDR3 contains 12 residues. CDR3 in amino acids: CSAHVRGNEQFF. The DNA of the CDR3 is TGCAGCGCACACGTCCGGGGCAATGAGCAGTTCTTC.

As regards this clonotype: This may arise from a read error, as a much more abundant clone is one base away. This chain joins TRBV5-4 and TRBJ2-7; no clear D. This CDR3 has 12 amino acids. V shed 0 bases and J shed 9 bases, with 10 bases lying between them. CDR1 is SGHNT, CDR2 YYREEE, per germline (reference sequence). CDR3 coding DNA: TGTGCCAGCAGCTTGGTCACCAACGGGCAGTACTTC. It yields the protein CASSLVTNGQYF.

The V call is TRBV10-3, the J call TRBJ1-4; a possible D gene is TRBD1 (5 bases). The CDR3 extends over 18 amino acids. V was pared by 5 bases and J by 8 bases, with 27 bases between. From germline, CDR1 is ENHRY and CDR2 SYGVKD. This CDR3 is CAISLPHVGGGTGEKLFF. As DNA, the CDR3 is TGTGCCATCAGTTTGCCCCATGTGGGGGGTGGCACCGGGGAAAAACTGTTTTTT.

The chain recombines TRBV4-1 with TRBJ2-7, with D tentatively TRBD1 (6 bases). Trimming removed 7 bases from V and 4 bases from J, with 17 bases in between. In germline, CDR1 is MGHRA, CDR2 YSYEKL. There are 14 residues in the CDR3. The CDR3 coding sequence is TGCGCCAGCATCCACTTGACAGGTCCTTACGAGCAGTACTTC. Translating gives CASIHLTGPYEQYF.

This clonotype has more than one count but fewer than ten. The V and J genes are TRBV7-3 and TRBJ2-5; TRBD2 matches at 8 bases. This CDR3 spans 15 amino acids. Germline CDR1 and CDR2: SGHTA and FQGTGA. Trimming removed 5 bases from V and 2 bases from J; junction bases left unmatched: 7. The CDR3 DNA sequence: TGTGCCAGCAGCCCCCAGGGACTAGTACAAGAGACCCAGTACTTC. Translating gives CASSPQGLVQETQYF.

V usage is TRBV19 and J usage is TRBJ2-6; D call uncertain. CDR1 and CDR2 from the germline V gene are LNHDA and SQIVND (reference sequence). Deletions cut 6 bases from V and 4 bases from J, with 13 bases between. CDR3 size: 15 residues. The CDR3 DNA sequence: TGTGCCAGTAGCGGAAGGACCACGGGGGCCAACGTCCTGACTTTC. It translates to CASSGRTTGANVLTF.

The chain couples TRBV12-3 or TRBV12-4 to TRBJ1-3; no firm D call. The length of the CDR3 is 14 residues. V was cut by 7 bases and J by 4 bases, with 14 bases left in between. Here the CDR3 reads CASTPGNAGNTIYF. The CDR3 DNA sequence: TGTGCCAGCACTCCCGGTAATGCAGGAAACACCATATATTTT.

Turning to this clonotype: With a much larger clone just one base away, this may be a read error. This chain uses TRBV10-3 with TRBJ1-3, with D perhaps TRBD1 (5 bases). V dropped 3 bases and J dropped 2 bases, with 8 bases sitting between them. The V gene's germline CDR1 is ENHRY and CDR2 SYGVKD. The CDR3 has 14 amino acids. The CDR3 here is CAISEEGAGNTIYF. The DNA for the CDR3 is TGTGCCATCAGTGAAGAAGGGGCTGGAAACACCATATATTTT.

This clonotype was counted at least ten times. V is TRBV7-9 and J is TRBJ2-2, with D tentatively TRBD2 (7 bases). Germline assignment: CDR1 SEHNR and CDR2 FQNEAQ (reference sequence). The CDR3 loop spans 18 amino acids. V was cut by 8 bases and J by 2 bases, with 24 bases left in between. CDR3 sequence reads: CASAQIGGRGRNTGELFF. The CDR3 nucleotides are TGTGCCAGCGCACAAATCGGGGGGCGCGGAAGAAACACCGGGGAGCTGTTTTTT.

This clonotype was picked up a small number of times. The chain combines TRBV6-2 or TRBV6-3 with TRBJ1-2, with D possibly TRBD1 on 5 matching bases. The CDR3 covers 16 residues. The ends were cut back, 7 bases at V and 8 bases at J, with 26 bases in the middle. Per germline, CDR1 MNHEY and CDR2 SVGEGT. The CDR3 sequence: CASTSQWAGMEDGYTF. For the CDR3, the DNA is TGTGCCAGCACCTCACAGTGGGCAGGGATGGAAGACGGCTACACCTTC.

The chain has TRBV7-3 and TRBJ1-2, with TRBD1 matching over 10 bases. The length of the CDR3 is 14 residues. Germline-derived CDR1 and CDR2 are SGHTA and FQGTGA. V gave up 5 bases and J gave up 6 bases; unmatched junction bases: 6. The CDR3 DNA follows: TGTGCCAGCAGCGCTAGGACAGGGGGAAATGGCTACACCTTC. Its translation: CASSARTGGNGYTF.

This clonotype was seen a few times. This chain joins TRBV3-1 and TRBJ1-3; D may be TRBD1 (5 bases). CDR3 length: 13 residues. The germline CDR1 and CDR2 sequences are LGHDT and YNNKEL (reference sequence). Trimming left V 11 bases short and J 8 bases short, with 19 bases between. Here the CDR3 DNA reads TGTGCCTGCCAGGGTTTTTCGTCGGACACCATATATTTT. Its protein product is CACQGFSSDTIYF.

About this clonotype: Since a much larger clone is just one base distant, this may be a read error. This chain joins TRBV12-3 or TRBV12-4 and TRBJ1-2; D is ambiguous. Trimming removed 3 bases at V and 1 base at J, with 3 bases between. This CDR3 comprises 12 residues. The DNA of the CDR3 is TGTGCCAGCAGTTTCAATAACTATGGCTACACCTTC. This encodes CASSFNNYGYTF.

This clonotype has ten or more counts. V usage is TRBV7-9 and J usage is TRBJ1-2; 12 nucleotides match TRBD1. This CDR3 has 15 amino acids. The junction had 7 bases not matched to a gene; V was cut back by 5 bases and J by 6 bases. Germline assignment: CDR1 SEHNR and CDR2 FQNEAQ (reference sequence). The CDR3 sequence is CASSVRDRGRNGYTF. CDR3 DNA: TGTGCCAGCAGCGTACGGGACAGGGGGCGTAATGGCTACACCTTC. Together with reference TRBV7-9 and TRBJ1-2, the CDR3 gives the full variable domain: DTGVSQNPRHKITKRGQNVTFRCDPISEHNRLYWYRQTLGQGPEFLTYFQNEAQLEKSRLLSDRFSAERPKGSFSTLEIQRTEQGDSAMYLCASSVRDRGRNGYTFGSGTRLTVV.

As for this clonotype: Since a much larger clone is just one base distant, this may be a read error. The V call is TRBV19, the J call TRBJ1-1; 7 bases fit TRBD1. CDR3 size: 13 residues. Germline loops: CDR1 LNHDA, CDR2 SQIVND (reference sequence). CDR3 loop: CASIWPQGGEALF. The CDR3 nucleotides read TGTGCCAGCATTTGGCCCCAGGGGGGAGAAGCTCTCTTT.

This clonotype has at least ten counts. The chain recombines TRBV19 with TRBJ1-1; TRBD1 might be the D (5 bases). The V end was cut by 9 bases, the J end by 4 bases, with 18 bases between. Germline V gene sequence: CDR1 LNHDA, CDR2 SQIVND (reference sequence). CDR3 length: 14 residues. CDR3 in DNA: TGTGCCAGCCGCGACCTGAGGGGAGGCACTGAAGCTTTCTTT. Translating gives CASRDLRGGTEAFF.

This clonotype was detected only a few times. J is TRBJ2-7 and V is TRBV19, with D tentatively TRBD2 (5 bases). V lost 2 bases and J lost 0, with 11 bases in between. The germline V gene encodes CDR1 LNHDA and CDR2 SQIVND (reference sequence). The CDR3 is 15 residues long. CDR3 DNA: TGTGCCAGTAGTATAAAGGCGGGCAGCTCCTACGAGCAGTACTTC. It encodes CASSIKAGSSYEQYF.

This chain joins TRBV2 and TRBJ2-7; 12 bases align to TRBD1. This CDR3 has 14 amino acids. The J segment lost 3 bases and the V segment lost 7 bases, leaving 4 bases of the junction unmatched. Germline values: CDR1 SNHLY, CDR2 FYNNEI. This chain's CDR3 is CASMGTGGDYEQYF. DNA of the CDR3: TGTGCCAGCATGGGGACAGGGGGCGACTACGAGCAGTACTTC.

This chain joins TRBV7-9 and TRBJ2-1; D not certain. With 0 bases removed from V and 5 bases from J, the gap between germline ends came to 5 bases. Germline CDR1 reads SEHNR; CDR2 reads FQNEAQ (reference sequence). This CDR3 is built from 13 residues. The CDR3 reads CASSLARDNEQFF. CDR3 coding DNA: TGTGCCAGCAGCTTAGCCCGGGACAATGAGCAGTTCTTC.

The V and J genes are TRBV11-1 and TRBJ1-3; D gene unclear. With 3 bases removed from V and 9 bases from J, the gap between germline ends came to 18 bases. There are 15 residues in the CDR3. Germline V gene data show CDR1 as SGHAT and CDR2 as FQDESV (reference sequence). The CDR3 bases are TGTGCCAGCAGCTTTGGCGTCGTCTCGGGATGCACCATATATTTT. Protein product: CASSFGVVSGCTIYF.

This clonotype was seen repeatedly, ten times or more. This chain joins TRBV2 and TRBJ2-2; D ambiguous. V was shortened by 6 bases and J by 5 bases, with 10 bases between the two germline ends. CDR3 length: 13 amino acids. Germline assignment: CDR1 SNHLY and CDR2 FYNNEI. DNA of the CDR3: TGTGCCAGCAGCGGCTTTTTAACCGGGGAGCTGTTTTTT. Its translation: CASSGFLTGELFF.

The table lists this clonotype with many counts. The CDR3 loop reads CASSPSPTEAFF. The CDR3 DNA sequence: TGTGCCAGCAGCCCCTCCCCCACTGAAGCTTTCTTT. This chain connects TRBV7-9 to TRBJ1-1; no definite D call. The V gene lost 5 bases and the J gene lost 4 bases, with 8 bases spanning the gap. The CDR3 is 12 amino acids. In germline, CDR1 is SEHNR, CDR2 FQNEAQ (reference sequence).

This clonotype was seen ten or more times. The chain joins TRBV19 to TRBJ1-2, with no clear D. V gave up 1 base and J gave up 6 bases, with 15 bases separating them. This CDR3 comprises 15 residues. The V gene's germline CDR1 is LNHDA and CDR2 SQIVND (reference sequence). The CDR3 DNA is TGTGCCAGTAGTATAGCAGGCCGCTTTCAGGATGGCTACACCTTC. It encodes CASSIAGRFQDGYTF.

The chain recombines TRBV20-1 with TRBJ2-7, with TRBD2 matching 7 bases. The length of the CDR3 is 15 residues. Germline values: CDR1 DFQATT, CDR2 SNEGSKA (reference sequence). V lost 0 bases to trimming and J lost 5 bases; unmatched junction nucleotides: 10. Here the CDR3 reads CSARDIRRESNEQYF. The CDR3, as DNA: TGCAGTGCTAGAGATATAAGGCGGGAGAGCAACGAGCAGTACTTC.

V and J are TRBV9 and TRBJ1-5; a possible D gene is TRBD1 (5 bases). Germline V CDR1 and CDR2: SGDLS, YYNGEE. The CDR3 extends over 14 amino acids. V shed 5 bases and J shed 6 bases, with 15 bases lying between them. CDR3 nucleotide sequence: TGTGCCAGCAGTTTAGCAGGGCGGGTTCAGCCCCAGCATTTT. Its protein product is CASSLAGRVQPQHF. The whole variable domain, filled in from reference TRBV9 and TRBJ1-5, reads DSGVTQTPKHLITATGQRVTLRCSPRSGDLSVYWYQQSLDQGLQFLIQYYNGEERAKGNILERFSAQQFPDLHSELNLSSLELGDSALYFCASSLAGRVQPQHFGDGTRLSIL.